This is a list of T cell receptor beta chains from one sample in a study of response to subunit inactivated influenza vaccine. Via MiXCR, TCRdb re-called the RT-PCR reads, giving one row per CDR3 protein. The sample yields 600,000 to 850,000 distinct CDR3 sequences, 14% seen once. The sample was PBMCs from blood, taken 14 to 15 days before vaccination. The receptors here all came from a man aged 45-60 years who received an inactivated influenza vaccine. The CDR3 runs from the conserved cysteine through the conserved F or W. The order of the fields is J gene, clone size, D gene, V gene, CDR3 protein, CDR3 DNA. A D gene is named only where the DNA matches it firmly. Clone size, where shown, is once, few, many, or a class for clones that have expanded.

J: TRBJ2-7
size: many
D: TRBD1
V: TRBV29-1
CDR3: CSVLSPGTGYEQYF
DNA: TGCAGCGTCCTCAGTCCCGGGACAGGCTACGAGCAGTACTTC

J: TRBJ2-7
size: -
D: -
V: TRBV27
CDR3: CASSFRRVSYEQYF
DNA: TGTGCCAGCAGTTTCAGGAGGGTCTCCTACGAGCAGTACTTC

J: TRBJ1-6
size: few
D: -
V: TRBV7-2
CDR3: CASSSSRNYNSPLHF
DNA: TGTGCCAGCAGCTCGAGCAGGAATTATAATTCACCCCTCCACTTT

J: TRBJ2-7
size: many
D: TRBD2
V: TRBV7-2
CDR3: CASSFGTTTYEQYF
DNA: TGTGCCAGCAGCTTCGGGACTACGACCTACGAGCAGTACTTC

J: TRBJ2-5
size: -
D: TRBD1
V: TRBV20-1
CDR3: CSAKRQGSRETQYF
DNA: TGCAGTGCTAAACGACAGGGGAGTAGGGAGACCCAGTACTTC

J: TRBJ2-3
size: many
D: TRBD1
V: TRBV6-1
CDR3: CASSPSYHGSGQGVTQYF
DNA: TGTGCCAGCAGTCCCTCCTACCACGGGAGCGGACAGGGAGTGACGCAGTATTTT

J: TRBJ2-2
size: few
D: -
V: TRBV7-6
CDR3: CASSLRPGQRVKAGELFF
DNA: TGTGCCAGCAGCTTAAGGCCCGGACAACGGGTTAAGGCCGGGGAGCTGTTTTTT

J: TRBJ2-1
size: -
D: TRBD1
V: TRBV9
CDR3: CASSDGPDRGTYNEQFF
DNA: TGTGCCAGCAGCGATGGGCCCGACAGGGGGACCTACAATGAGCAGTTCTTC

J: TRBJ2-1
size: -
D: TRBD2
V: TRBV9
CDR3: CASSAYASGDREQFF
DNA: TGTGCCAGCAGCGCGTATGCTAGCGGGGATCGTGAGCAGTTCTTC

J: TRBJ2-3
size: -
D: -
V: TRBV6-2/TRBV6-3
CDR3: CASSLRGSLADTQYF
DNA: TGTGCCAGCAGCCTCCGGGGCTCACTTGCGGATACGCAGTATTTT

J: TRBJ2-1
size: -
D: -
V: TRBV12-3/TRBV12-4
CDR3: CASSSRDTDLAEQFF
DNA: TGTGCCAGCAGTTCTCGGGACACCGACTTAGCCGAGCAGTTCTTC

J: TRBJ2-7
size: -
D: -
V: TRBV21-1
CDR3: CASSNPLETSGGLTSSYEQYF
DNA: TGTGCCAGCAGCAACCCCCTGGAGACTAGCGGGGGTCTTACGAGCTCCTACGAGCAGTACTTC

J: TRBJ2-5
size: few
D: TRBD1
V: TRBV7-2
CDR3: CASSSWTGGETQYF
DNA: TGTGCCAGCAGCTCCTGGACAGGCGGGGAGACCCAGTACTTC

J: TRBJ2-5
size: many
D: -
V: TRBV12-3/TRBV12-4
CDR3: CASSTRLTQYF
DNA: TGTGCCAGCAGCACGAGGTTGACCCAGTACTTC

J: TRBJ2-3
size: few
D: -
V: TRBV7-2
CDR3: CASHLRNWIDTQYF
DNA: TGTGCCAGCCACCTCCGGAACTGGATAGATACGCAGTATTTT

J: TRBJ2-5
size: many
D: -
V: TRBV5-1
CDR3: CASSPGTVQETQYF
DNA: TGCGCCAGCAGCCCAGGGACGGTCCAAGAGACCCAGTACTTC

J: TRBJ2-7
size: -
D: TRBD2
V: TRBV28
CDR3: CASSLFGLAEHSYEQYF
DNA: TGTGCCAGCAGTTTATTTGGACTAGCGGAACACTCCTACGAGCAGTACTTC

J: TRBJ2-1
size: few
D: TRBD1
V: TRBV5-5
CDR3: CASNPGTGGIEQFF
DNA: TGTGCCAGCAACCCCGGGACAGGGGGCATCGAGCAGTTCTTC

J: TRBJ2-5
size: -
D: TRBD2
V: TRBV5-1
CDR3: CASRMGGKETQYF
DNA: TGCGCCAGCAGAATGGGGGGGAAAGAGACCCAGTACTTC

J: TRBJ2-7
size: -
D: TRBD2
V: TRBV15
CDR3: CATSRGLAGVGSGSYEQYF
DNA: TGTGCCACCAGCAGGGGACTAGCGGGAGTTGGTTCAGGTTCCTACGAGCAGTACTTC

J: TRBJ2-1
size: many
D: TRBD1
V: TRBV11-2
CDR3: CASSFLPGTGGDEQFF
DNA: TGTGCCAGCAGCTTCTTACCAGGGACAGGGGGCGATGAGCAGTTCTTC

J: TRBJ1-1
size: many
D: -
V: TRBV19
CDR3: CASSWTAASTEAFF
DNA: TGTGCCAGTAGTTGGACAGCTGCCAGCACTGAAGCTTTCTTT

J: TRBJ1-2
size: few
D: TRBD1
V: TRBV7-2
CDR3: CASSPLDRQGSYGYTF
DNA: TGTGCCAGCAGCCCTCTCGATCGACAGGGCTCTTATGGCTACACCTTC

J: TRBJ2-1
size: -
D: -
V: TRBV3-1
CDR3: CASSHGALDEQFF
DNA: TGTGCCAGCAGCCACGGCGCCCTAGATGAGCAGTTCTTC

J: TRBJ1-2
size: few
D: -
V: TRBV6-2/TRBV6-3
CDR3: CASRVLRREDYTF
DNA: TGTGCCAGCCGTGTGCTCCGGCGAGAGGACTACACCTTC

J: TRBJ2-2
size: many
D: TRBD2
V: TRBV5-1
CDR3: CASSLTAGEITGELFF
DNA: TGCGCCAGCAGCTTGACAGCGGGGGAGATCACCGGGGAGCTGTTTTTT

J: TRBJ2-7
size: -
D: -
V: TRBV7-9
CDR3: CASSLDGAGQPYEQYF
DNA: TGTGCCAGCAGCTTAGATGGAGCAGGGCAACCCTACGAGCAGTACTTC

J: TRBJ2-1
size: -
D: TRBD2
V: TRBV4-3
CDR3: CASSRKLAGEVNEQFF
DNA: TGCGCCAGCAGCCGGAAACTAGCGGGAGAGGTCAATGAGCAGTTCTTC

J: TRBJ2-7
size: few
D: TRBD1
V: TRBV7-8
CDR3: CASSFPNRTGETVEQYF
DNA: TGTGCCAGCAGCTTCCCGAATCGGACAGGGGAAACCGTCGAGCAGTACTTC

J: TRBJ2-2
size: few
D: -
V: TRBV6-2/TRBV6-3
CDR3: CASSYSSTGTGELFF
DNA: TGTGCCAGCAGTTACTCGAGTACAGGCACCGGGGAGCTGTTTTTT

J: TRBJ2-3
size: few
D: TRBD1
V: TRBV12-3/TRBV12-4
CDR3: CASRGDSSTDTQYF
DNA: TGTGCCAGCAGGGGGGACAGTAGCACAGATACGCAGTATTTT

J: TRBJ2-3
size: -
D: -
V: TRBV7-9
CDR3: CASSFIRGSTDTQYF
DNA: TGTGCCAGCAGCTTTATTCGAGGAAGCACAGATACGCAGTATTTT

J: TRBJ2-7
size: many
D: TRBD2
V: TRBV5-1
CDR3: CASSLRTSGAYEQYF
DNA: TGCGCCAGCAGCCTAAGGACTAGCGGTGCCTACGAGCAGTACTTC